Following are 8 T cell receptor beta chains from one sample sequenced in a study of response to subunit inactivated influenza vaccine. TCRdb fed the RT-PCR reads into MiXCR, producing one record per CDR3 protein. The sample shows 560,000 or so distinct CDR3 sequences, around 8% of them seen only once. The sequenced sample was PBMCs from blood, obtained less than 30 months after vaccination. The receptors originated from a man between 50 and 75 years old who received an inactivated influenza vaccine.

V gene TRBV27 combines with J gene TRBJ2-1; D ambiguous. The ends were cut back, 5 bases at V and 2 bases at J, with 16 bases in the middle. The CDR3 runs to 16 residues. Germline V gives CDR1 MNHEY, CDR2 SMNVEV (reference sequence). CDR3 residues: CASSIQPAITYNEQFF. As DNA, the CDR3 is TGTGCCAGCAGTATTCAGCCTGCTATAACCTACAATGAGCAGTTCTTC.

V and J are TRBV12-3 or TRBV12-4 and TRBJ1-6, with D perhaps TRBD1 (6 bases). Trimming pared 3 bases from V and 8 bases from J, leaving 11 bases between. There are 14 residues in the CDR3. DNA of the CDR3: TGTGCCAGCAGTTTTCCGGGGGCGGATTCACCCCTCCACTTT. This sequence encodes CASSFPGADSPLHF.

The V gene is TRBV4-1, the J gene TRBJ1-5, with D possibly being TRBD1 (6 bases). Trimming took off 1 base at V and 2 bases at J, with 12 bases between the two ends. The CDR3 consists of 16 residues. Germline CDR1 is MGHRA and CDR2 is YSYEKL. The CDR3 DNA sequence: TGCGCCAGCAGCCAAGTGAGGGGGAATCGCAATCAGCCCCAGCATTTT. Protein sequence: CASSQVRGNRNQPQHF.

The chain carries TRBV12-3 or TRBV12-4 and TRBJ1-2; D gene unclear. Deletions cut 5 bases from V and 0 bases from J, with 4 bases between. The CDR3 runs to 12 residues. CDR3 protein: CASSDTNYGYTF. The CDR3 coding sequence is TGTGCCAGCAGTGACACTAACTATGGCTACACCTTC.

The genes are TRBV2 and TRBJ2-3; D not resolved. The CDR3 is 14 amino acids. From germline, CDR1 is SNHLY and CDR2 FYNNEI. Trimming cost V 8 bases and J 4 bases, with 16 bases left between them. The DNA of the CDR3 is TGTGCCAGCGAGCCGCCAGGAGAAGCAGATACGCAGTATTTT. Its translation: CASEPPGEADTQYF.

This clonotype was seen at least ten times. The DNA for the CDR3 is TGTGCCAGCAGCTCCGAGGGGTCACCCCTCCACTTT. Amino acids: CASSSEGSPLHF. V usage is TRBV7-9 and J usage is TRBJ1-6, with D possibly matching TRBD1 (5 bases). Germline lookup yields CDR1 SEHNR and CDR2 FQNEAQ (reference sequence). V was clipped by 4 bases and J by 10 bases, with 8 bases between them. CDR3 length: 12 amino acids.

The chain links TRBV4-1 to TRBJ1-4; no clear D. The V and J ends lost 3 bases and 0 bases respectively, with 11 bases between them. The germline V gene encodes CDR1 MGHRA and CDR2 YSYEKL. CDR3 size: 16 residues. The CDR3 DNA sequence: TGCGCCAGCAGCCAGGGTCCAGCTGCAACTAATGAAAAACTGTTTTTT. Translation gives CASSQGPAATNEKLFF.

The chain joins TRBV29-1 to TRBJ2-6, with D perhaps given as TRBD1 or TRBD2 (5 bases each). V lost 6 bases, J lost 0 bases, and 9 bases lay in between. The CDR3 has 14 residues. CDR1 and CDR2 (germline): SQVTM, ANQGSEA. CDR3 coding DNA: TGCAGCGTGGGGGTTGGCTCTGGGGCCAACGTCCTGACTTTC. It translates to CSVGVGSGANVLTF.